This TCR beta chain came from a study of blood T cell repertoires in COVID-19 (dated by TCRdb to about 2020). At the level of the whole study: The collaborator samples originated in the United States, Italy and Spain and spanned the acute and convalescent phases of COVID-19. HLA class I and class II types, where available, came from metadata supplied by the sample provider rather than from assay-based typing. The samples were drawn from the first 160 participants of the ongoing ImmuneRACE study and from roughly 1,300 subjects provided by 6 global collaborators. A freely available public database, intended as a resource for researchers studying the immune response to SARS-CoV-2, is where the repertoires were released. The sample metadata nearly always contained a de-identified subject ID, COVID-19 status, age in years and sex. The dataset comprised deeply sampled blood TCRbeta repertoires from subjects exposed to, actively infected with, or recovered from COVID-19. The material from the prospective study consisted of cDNA or gDNA derived from T cells, B-cell-depleted T cells, or PBMCs.

TCRbeta CDR3 regions were amplified from genomic DNA by means of the immunoSEQ Assay, a bias-controlled multiplex PCR. In the source study's methods: Within the assay, amplification of reference gene primers was used to estimate how many nucleated cells each sample contained. To quantify the absolute abundance of each unique TCRbeta CDR3 rearrangement, sequence reads were collapsed and filtered. For each sample, productive Simpson clonality was calculated as the square root of Simpson's diversity index across productive rearrangements. TCRdb limited this immuneACCESS table to in-frame rearrangements with V and J called. A share of clones is missing; checked studies link under half to unresolved V genes, and the rest is unexplained. V, J and clone size derive from that table, while D and trimming were established from the DNA sequence. The sample contains 100,000 or so clones, roughly 85% of them found a single time. 2.1% of the sample is in the top ten clones.

Whole blood was collected in K2EDTA tubes by collaborating institutions according to the institutions' own protocols. For TCRbeta analysis, collaborators shipped samples in one of three forms: frozen whole blood, isolated PBMCs, or DNA extracted from either of those sample types. On this clone: Its antigen remains unidentified. No base quality values were provided; no much bigger clone lies one nucleotide off.

Cut back by 4 bases and 4 bases, the V and J ends lie 23 bases apart. CDR1 and CDR2 are drawn from the germline V gene: KGHSH, LQKENI. The CDR3 runs 18 residues from the cysteine to the phenylalanine. Only the CDR3 DNA stays, 54 bases, in frame from base 1. General study outcomes and caveats: Clinical and demographic metadata were provided uncurated, with the amount varying by source and participant.

The clonotype comes from a human donor in a cohort sampled during active COVID-19. The chain is made from TRBV18 and TRBJ2-1; a weak D assignment points to TRBD2 (6 bases agree). The sample was peripheral blood. The bases are TGTGCCAGCTCACGGAGGGAGATGGGATCCGTGGGATACAATGAGCAGTTCTTC. It translates as CASSRREMGSVGYNEQFF.